This TCR beta chain emerged from a study of cytomegalovirus exposure and HLA in healthy donors. Overall study findings and caveats: In vitro checks showed that three CMV-associated chains really do target CMV antigens.

Worth noting for this clone: Antigen specificity is unknown.

This CDR3 comprises 13 residues. CDR1 SGHNT and CDR2 YENEEA come from the germline V gene. Trimming took off 0 bases at V and 6 bases at J, with 5 bases between the two ends. Data came from immunoSEQ multiplex PCR; TCRdb stores just in-frame clones and leaves some out. The sample records over 150,000 clones, around 80% being singletons. V gene TRBV11-3 combines with J gene TRBJ2-2; D remains ambiguous. What was sequenced was PBMCs. This TCR was sampled from a woman younger than 45 in good health and CMV-seropositive. The CDR3 sequence is CASSLDRAGELFF. CDR3 bases: TGTGCCAGCAGCTTAGATCGCGCCGGGGAGCTGTTTTTT.